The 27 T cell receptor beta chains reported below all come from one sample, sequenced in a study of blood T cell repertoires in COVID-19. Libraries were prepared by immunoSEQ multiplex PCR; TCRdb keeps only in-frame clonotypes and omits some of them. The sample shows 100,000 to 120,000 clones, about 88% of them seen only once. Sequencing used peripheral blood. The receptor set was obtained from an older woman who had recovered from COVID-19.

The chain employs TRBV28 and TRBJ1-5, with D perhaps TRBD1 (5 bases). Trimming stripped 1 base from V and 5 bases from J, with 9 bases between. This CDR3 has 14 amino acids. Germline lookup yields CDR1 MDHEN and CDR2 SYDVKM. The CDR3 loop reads CASSLYLTDQPQHF. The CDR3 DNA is TGTGCCAGCAGTTTATATCTGACAGATCAGCCCCAGCATTTT.

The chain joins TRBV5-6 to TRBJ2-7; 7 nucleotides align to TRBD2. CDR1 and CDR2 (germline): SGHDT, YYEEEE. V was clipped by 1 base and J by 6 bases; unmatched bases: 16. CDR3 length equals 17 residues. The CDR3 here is CASSLLRSGGRDSEQYF. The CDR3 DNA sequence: TGTGCCAGCAGCTTGCTCCGGAGTGGCGGGAGAGATAGCGAGCAGTACTTC.

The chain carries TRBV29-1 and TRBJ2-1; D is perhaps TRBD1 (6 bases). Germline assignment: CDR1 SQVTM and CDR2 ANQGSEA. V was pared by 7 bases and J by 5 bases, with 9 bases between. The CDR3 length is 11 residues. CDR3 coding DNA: TGCAGCGCGACAGGCGACAATGAGCAGTTCTTC. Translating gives CSATGDNEQFF.

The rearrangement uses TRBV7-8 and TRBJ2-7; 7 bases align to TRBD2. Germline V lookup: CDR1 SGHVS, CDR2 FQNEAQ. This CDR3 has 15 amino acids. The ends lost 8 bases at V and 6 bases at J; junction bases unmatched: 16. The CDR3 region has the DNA TGTGCCAGCGGTCACCCGGGGGGAAAACTGGGCGAGCAGTACTTC. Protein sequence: CASGHPGGKLGEQYF.

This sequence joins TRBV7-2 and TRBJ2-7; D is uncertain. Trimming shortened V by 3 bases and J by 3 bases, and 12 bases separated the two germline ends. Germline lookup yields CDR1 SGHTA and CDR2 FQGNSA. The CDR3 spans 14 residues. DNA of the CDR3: TGTGCCAGCAGCTTGCGAGTGATACGCTACGAGCAGTACTTC. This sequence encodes CASSLRVIRYEQYF.

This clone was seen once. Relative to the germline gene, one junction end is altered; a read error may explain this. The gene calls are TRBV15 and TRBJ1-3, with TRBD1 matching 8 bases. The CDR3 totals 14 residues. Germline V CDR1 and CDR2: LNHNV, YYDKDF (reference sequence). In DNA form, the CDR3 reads TGTGCCACCAGCCGAGAGGACAGGGCCCGAGCCTTATATTTT. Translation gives CATSREDRARALYF.

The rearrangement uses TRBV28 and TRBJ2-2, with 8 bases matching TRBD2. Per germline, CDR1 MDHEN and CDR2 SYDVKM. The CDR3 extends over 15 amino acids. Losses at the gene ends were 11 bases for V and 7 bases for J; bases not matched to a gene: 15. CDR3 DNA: TGTGCCGCTGTTAGGTCGGGGGGGGCAAACGGGGAGCTGTTTTTT. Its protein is CAAVRSGGANGELFF.

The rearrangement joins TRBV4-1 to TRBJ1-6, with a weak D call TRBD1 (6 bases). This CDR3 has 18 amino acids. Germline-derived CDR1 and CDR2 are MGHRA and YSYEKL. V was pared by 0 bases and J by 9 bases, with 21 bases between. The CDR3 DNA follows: TGCGCCAGCAGCCAAGATAGCGGGAAGGGGGTACGCGGTTCACCCCTCCACTTT. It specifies CASSQDSGKGVRGSPLHF.

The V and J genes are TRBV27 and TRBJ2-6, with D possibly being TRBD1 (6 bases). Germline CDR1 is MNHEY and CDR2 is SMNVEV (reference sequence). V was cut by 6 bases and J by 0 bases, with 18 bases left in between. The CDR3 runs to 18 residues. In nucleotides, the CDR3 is TGTGCCAGCAGCGAACAGGGATTATTTTACTCTGGGGCCAACGTCCTGACTTTC. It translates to CASSEQGLFYSGANVLTF.

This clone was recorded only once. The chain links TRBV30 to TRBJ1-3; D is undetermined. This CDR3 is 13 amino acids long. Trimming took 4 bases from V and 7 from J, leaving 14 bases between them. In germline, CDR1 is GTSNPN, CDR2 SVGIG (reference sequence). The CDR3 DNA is TGTGCCTGGAACCACATAATTGATAACACCATATATTTT. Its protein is CAWNHIIDNTIYF.

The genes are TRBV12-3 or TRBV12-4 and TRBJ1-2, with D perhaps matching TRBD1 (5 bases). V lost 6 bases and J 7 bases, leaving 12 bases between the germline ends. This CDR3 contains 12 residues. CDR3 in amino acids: CASSLQEFGYTF. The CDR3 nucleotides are TGTGCCAGCAGCCTACAGGAGTTTGGCTACACCTTC.

The chain's CDR3 is CASSFPDSYGYTF. DNA for the CDR3: TGTGCCAGCAGCTTCCCAGACAGCTATGGCTACACCTTC. The chain employs TRBV7-8 and TRBJ1-2, with D maybe TRBD1 (5 bases). The CDR3 is 13 amino acids. Germline V gene lookup returns CDR1 SGHVS and CDR2 FQNEAQ. The V gene lost 3 bases and the J gene lost 4 bases, with 9 bases spanning the gap.

CDR3: CASPQGDADDAFF. For the CDR3, the DNA is TGTGCCAGCCCGCAGGGGGACGCCGATGATGCTTTCTTT. The chain joins TRBV2 to TRBJ1-1, with 7 bases identical to TRBD1. This CDR3 contains 13 residues. Trimming at V came to 8 bases and at J to 11 bases, leaving 14 bases not matched to a gene. CDR1 and CDR2 (germline): SNHLY, FYNNEI.

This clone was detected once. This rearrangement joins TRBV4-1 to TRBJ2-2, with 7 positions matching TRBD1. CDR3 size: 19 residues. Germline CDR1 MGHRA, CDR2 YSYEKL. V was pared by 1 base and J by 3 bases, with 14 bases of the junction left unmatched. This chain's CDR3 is CASSQGALAQGVDTGELFF. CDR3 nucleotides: TGCGCCAGCAGCCAAGGGGCCTTGGCCCAGGGGGTGGACACCGGGGAGCTGTTTTTT.

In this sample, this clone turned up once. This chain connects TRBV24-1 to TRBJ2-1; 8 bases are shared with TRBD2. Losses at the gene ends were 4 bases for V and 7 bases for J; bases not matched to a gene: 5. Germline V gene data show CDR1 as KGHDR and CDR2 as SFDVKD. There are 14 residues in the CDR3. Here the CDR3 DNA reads TGTGCCACCAGTGAACCGGGGGGGCCGAATGAGCAGTTCTTC. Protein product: CATSEPGGPNEQFF.

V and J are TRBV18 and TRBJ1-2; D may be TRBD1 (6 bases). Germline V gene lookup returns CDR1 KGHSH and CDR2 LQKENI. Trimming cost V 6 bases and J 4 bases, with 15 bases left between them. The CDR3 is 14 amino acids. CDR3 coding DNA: TGTGCCAGCTCCCCGCCGGGGGGCTCCTATGGCTACACCTTC. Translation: CASSPPGGSYGYTF.

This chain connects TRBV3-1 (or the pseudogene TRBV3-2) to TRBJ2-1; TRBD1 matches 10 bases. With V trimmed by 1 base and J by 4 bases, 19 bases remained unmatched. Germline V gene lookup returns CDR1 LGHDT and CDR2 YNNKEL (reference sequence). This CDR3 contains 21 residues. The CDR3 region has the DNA TGTGCCAGCAGCCAAGTAGCCTTATTCCGGGACAGGGGCCACCTTTACAATGAGCAGTTCTTC. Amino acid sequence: CASSQVALFRDRGHLYNEQFF.

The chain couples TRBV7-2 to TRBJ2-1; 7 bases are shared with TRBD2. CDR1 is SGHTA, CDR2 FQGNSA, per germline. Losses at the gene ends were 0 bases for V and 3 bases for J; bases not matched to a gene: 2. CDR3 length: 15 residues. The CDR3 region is CASSLARTSYNEQFF. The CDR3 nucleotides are TGTGCCAGCAGCTTAGCCCGGACTAGCTACAATGAGCAGTTCTTC.

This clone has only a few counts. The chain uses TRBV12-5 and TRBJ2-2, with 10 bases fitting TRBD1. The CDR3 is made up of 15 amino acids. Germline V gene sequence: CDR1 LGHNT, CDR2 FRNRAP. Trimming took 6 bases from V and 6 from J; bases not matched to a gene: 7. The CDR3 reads CASGPDRGRSGELFF. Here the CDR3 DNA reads TGTGCTAGTGGCCCCGACAGGGGGCGATCCGGGGAGCTGTTTTTT.

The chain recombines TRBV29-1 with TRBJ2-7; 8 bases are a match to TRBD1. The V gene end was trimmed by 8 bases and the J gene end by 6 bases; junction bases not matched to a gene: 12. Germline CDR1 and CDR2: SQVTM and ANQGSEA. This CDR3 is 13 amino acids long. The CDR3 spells CSSSGQGASEQYF. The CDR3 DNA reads TGCAGCTCCTCCGGACAGGGAGCTTCCGAGCAGTACTTC.

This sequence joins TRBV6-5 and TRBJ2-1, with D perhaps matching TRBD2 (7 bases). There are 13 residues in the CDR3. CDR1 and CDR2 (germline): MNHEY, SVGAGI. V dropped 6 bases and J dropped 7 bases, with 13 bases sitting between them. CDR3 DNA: TGTGCCAGCAGCTGGGGGGGGGCGAATGAGCAGTTCTTC. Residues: CASSWGGANEQFF.

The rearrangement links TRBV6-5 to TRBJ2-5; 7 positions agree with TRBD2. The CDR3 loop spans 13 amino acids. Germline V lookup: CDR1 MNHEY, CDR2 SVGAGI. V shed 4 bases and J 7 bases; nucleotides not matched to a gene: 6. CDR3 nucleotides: TGTGCCAGCAGTTCCCCGACTAGCCCGACCCAGTACTTC. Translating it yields CASSSPTSPTQYF.

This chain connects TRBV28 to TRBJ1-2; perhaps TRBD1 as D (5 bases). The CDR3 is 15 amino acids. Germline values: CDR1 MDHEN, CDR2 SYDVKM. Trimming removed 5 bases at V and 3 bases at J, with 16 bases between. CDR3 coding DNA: TGTGCCAGCAGTCAAGGGGCGGACCTGGACTATGGCTACACCTTC. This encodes CASSQGADLDYGYTF.

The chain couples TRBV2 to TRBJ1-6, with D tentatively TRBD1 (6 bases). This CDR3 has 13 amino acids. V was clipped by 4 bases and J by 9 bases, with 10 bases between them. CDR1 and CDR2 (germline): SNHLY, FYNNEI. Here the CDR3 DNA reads TGTGCCAGCAGTGGACAGGCGAGTTCACCCCTCCACTTT. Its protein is CASSGQASSPLHF. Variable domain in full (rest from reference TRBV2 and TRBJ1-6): EPEVTQTPSHQVTQMGQEVILRCVPISNHLYFYWYRQILGQKVEFLVSFYNNEISEKSEIFDDQFSVERPDGSNFTLKIRSTKLEDSAMYFCASSGQASSPLHFGNGTRLTVT.

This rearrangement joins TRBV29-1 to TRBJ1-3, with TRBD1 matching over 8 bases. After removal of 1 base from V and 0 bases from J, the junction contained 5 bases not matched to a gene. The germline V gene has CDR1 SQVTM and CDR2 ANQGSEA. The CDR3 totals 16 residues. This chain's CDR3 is CSVEGRTGSSGNTIYF. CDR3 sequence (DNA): TGCAGCGTTGAAGGAAGGACAGGGAGCTCTGGAAACACCATATATTTT.

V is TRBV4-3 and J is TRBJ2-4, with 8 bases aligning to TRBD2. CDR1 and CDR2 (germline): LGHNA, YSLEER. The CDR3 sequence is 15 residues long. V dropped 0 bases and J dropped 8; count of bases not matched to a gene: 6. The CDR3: CASSQDSDSGDIQYF. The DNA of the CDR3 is TGCGCCAGCAGCCAAGATTCGGATAGCGGGGACATTCAGTACTTC.

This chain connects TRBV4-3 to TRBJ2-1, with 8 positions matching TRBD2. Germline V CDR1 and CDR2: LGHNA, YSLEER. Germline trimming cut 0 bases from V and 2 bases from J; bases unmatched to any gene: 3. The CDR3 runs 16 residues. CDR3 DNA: TGCGCCAGCAGCCAAGATGTCGGGGGGGCCTACAATGAGCAGTTCTTC. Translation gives CASSQDVGGAYNEQFF.